A single sample gave rise to the 9 T cell receptor beta chains below, sequenced in a study of blood T cell repertoires in COVID-19. Here immunoSEQ multiplex PCR was the method, and the copy in TCRdb shows in-frame clones only, minus some. The data hold 150,000 to 200,000 clones, with more than 75% observed a single time. The sequencing input was peripheral blood. The receptors were gathered from a woman aged 70-85 years with COVID-19, enrolled during active disease.

The chain employs TRBV7-2 and TRBJ1-1; perhaps TRBD1 as D (6 bases). Trimming removed 5 bases from V and 4 bases from J, with 26 bases in between. The CDR3 length is 18 residues. CDR1 is SGHTA and CDR2 is FQGNSA in the germline V gene. CDR3 DNA sequence: TGTGCCAGCAGCCCATCAGGACAGAGTGTGACCAGTCCCACTGAAGCTTTCTTT. Protein: CASSPSGQSVTSPTEAFF. Looking up the rest from reference TRBV7-2 and TRBJ1-1 gives the full variable domain: GAGVSQSPSNKVTEKGKDVELRCDPISGHTALYWYRQSLGQGLEFLIYFQGNSAPDKSGLPSDRFSAERTGGSVSTLTIQRTQQEDSAVYLCASSPSGQSVTSPTEAFFGQGTRLTVV.

The chain recombines TRBV10-3 with TRBJ2-2, with 14 bases identical to TRBD2. This CDR3 has 19 amino acids. The V and J ends lost 2 bases and 1 base, in that order; junction bases with no gene match: 6. Germline CDR1 and CDR2: ENHRY and SYGVKD. CDR3: CAISEGLAGGLGNTGELFF. In DNA, the CDR3 is TGTGCCATCAGTGAGGGACTAGCGGGAGGCCTCGGGAACACCGGGGAGCTGTTTTTT.

The J gene is TRBJ2-7, the V gene TRBV6-2 or TRBV6-3; 9 nucleotides match TRBD1. Trimming removed 6 bases from V and 2 bases from J; junction bases left unmatched: 2. The CDR3 has 13 amino acids. Germline CDR1 is MNHEY and CDR2 is SVGEGT. DNA for the CDR3: TGTGCCAGCAGCCGGGACAGGGCCTACGAGCAGTACTTC. This encodes CASSRDRAYEQYF.

The DNA of the CDR3 is TGTGCCTGGATGTCGAGCGGGGCGGTTTATGGCTACACCTTC. This encodes CAWMSSGAVYGYTF. V and J are TRBV30 and TRBJ1-2, with TRBD1 as a possible D gene (5 bases). This CDR3 has 14 residues. V lost 4 bases, J lost 5 bases, and 17 bases lay in between. Germline assignment: CDR1 GTSNPN and CDR2 SVGIG (reference sequence).

The rearrangement uses TRBV6-5 and TRBJ2-7, with D maybe TRBD1 (5 bases). The V and J ends lost 3 bases and 4 bases respectively, with 10 bases between them. CDR1 is MNHEY, CDR2 SVGAGI, per germline. CDR3 length: 13 amino acids. CDR3 loop: CASSYERGYEQYF. The DNA of the CDR3 is TGTGCCAGCAGTTATGAAAGGGGATACGAGCAGTACTTC.

This clone occurred a few times. The sample carries other DNA sequences with the same CDR3. The chain couples TRBV19 to TRBJ1-1, with TRBD1 matching over 10 bases. This CDR3 is built from 14 residues. V shed 5 bases and J 6 bases; nucleotides not matched to a gene: 6. The germline V gene encodes CDR1 LNHDA and CDR2 SQIVND (reference sequence). The chain's CDR3 is CASSLGQGTAEAFF. CDR3 nucleotides: TGTGCCAGTAGTTTGGGACAGGGGACGGCTGAAGCTTTCTTT. The whole variable domain, filled in from reference TRBV19 and TRBJ1-1, reads DGGITQSPKYLFRKEGQNVTLSCEQNLNHDAMYWYRQDPGQGLRLIYYSQIVNDFQKGDIAEGYSVSREKKESFPLTVTSAQKNPTAFYLCASSLGQGTAEAFFGQGTRLTVV.

The J gene is TRBJ1-5, the V gene TRBV6-5; no definite D call. Between the trimmed V and J ends, which lost 2 bases and 3 bases, there was a span of 14 bases. The CDR3 is 16 residues long. Looked up from germline, CDR1 is MNHEY and CDR2 is SVGAGI. CDR3 residues: CASSYRVDFSNQPQHF. DNA of the CDR3: TGTGCCAGCAGTTACCGAGTGGACTTTTCCAATCAGCCCCAGCATTTT.

The DNA of the CDR3 is TGCGCCAGCAGCTCCCTAGCGGGAGGTCGGAGCTACAATGAGCAGTTCTTC. This gives the protein CASSSLAGGRSYNEQFF. V is TRBV5-1 and J is TRBJ2-1, with 11 bases aligning to TRBD2. This CDR3 spans 17 amino acids. CDR1 is SGHRS and CDR2 is YFSETQ in the germline V gene. Trimming at V came to 3 bases and at J to 3 bases, leaving 8 bases not matched to a gene.

J is TRBJ2-7 and V is TRBV11-2, with TRBD2 as a possible D gene (5 bases). CDR3 length: 15 amino acids. The germline V and J ends were trimmed by 5 bases and 1 base, with 15 bases remaining between them. CDR1 and CDR2 (germline): SGHAT, FQNNGV. CDR3 in amino acids: CASSPSRGPSYEQYF. The DNA of the CDR3 is TGTGCCAGCAGCCCCAGCAGAGGGCCTTCCTACGAGCAGTACTTC.